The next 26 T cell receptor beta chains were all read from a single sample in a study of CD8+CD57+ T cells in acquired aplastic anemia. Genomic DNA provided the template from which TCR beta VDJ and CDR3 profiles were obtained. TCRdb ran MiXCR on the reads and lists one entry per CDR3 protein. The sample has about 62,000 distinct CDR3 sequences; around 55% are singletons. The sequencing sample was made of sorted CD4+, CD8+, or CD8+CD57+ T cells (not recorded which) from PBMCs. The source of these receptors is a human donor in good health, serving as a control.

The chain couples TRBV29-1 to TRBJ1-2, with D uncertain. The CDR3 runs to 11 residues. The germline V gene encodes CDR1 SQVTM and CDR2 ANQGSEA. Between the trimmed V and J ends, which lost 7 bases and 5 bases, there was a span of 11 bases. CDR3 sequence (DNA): TGCAGCGCTGACACCGAATATGGCTACACCTTC. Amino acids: CSADTEYGYTF.

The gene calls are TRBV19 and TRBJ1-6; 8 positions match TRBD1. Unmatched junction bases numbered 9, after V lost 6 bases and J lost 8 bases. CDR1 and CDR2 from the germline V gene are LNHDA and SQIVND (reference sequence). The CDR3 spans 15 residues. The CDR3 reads CASSYRQGSYSPLHF. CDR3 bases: TGTGCCAGTAGCTACCGACAGGGGAGCTATTCACCCCTCCACTTT.

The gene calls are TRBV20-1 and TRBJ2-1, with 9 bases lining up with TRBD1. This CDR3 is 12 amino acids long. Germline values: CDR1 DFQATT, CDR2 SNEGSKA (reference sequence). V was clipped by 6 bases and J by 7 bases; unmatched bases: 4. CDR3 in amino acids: CSAAGTGNEQFF. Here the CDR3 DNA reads TGCAGTGCGGCCGGGACAGGGAATGAGCAGTTCTTC.

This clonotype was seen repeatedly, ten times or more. The CDR3 region has the DNA TGTGCCAGCAGCTTAGCTCCGGGGGGTACGCAGTATTTT. It codes for CASSLAPGGTQYF. V usage is TRBV7-2 and J usage is TRBJ2-3; TRBD2 matches 7 bases. The J segment lost 8 bases and the V segment lost 0 bases, leaving 2 bases of the junction unmatched. The CDR3 is 13 amino acids. Germline CDR1 SGHTA, CDR2 FQGNSA.

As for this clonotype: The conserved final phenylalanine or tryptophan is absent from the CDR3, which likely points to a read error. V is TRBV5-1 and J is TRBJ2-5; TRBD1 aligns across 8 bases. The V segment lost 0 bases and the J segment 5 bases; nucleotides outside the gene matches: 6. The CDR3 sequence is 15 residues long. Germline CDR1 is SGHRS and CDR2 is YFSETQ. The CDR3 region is CASSLVGQGPETQYL. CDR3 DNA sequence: TGCGCCAGCAGCTTGGTTGGACAGGGACCGGAGACCCAGTACCTC.

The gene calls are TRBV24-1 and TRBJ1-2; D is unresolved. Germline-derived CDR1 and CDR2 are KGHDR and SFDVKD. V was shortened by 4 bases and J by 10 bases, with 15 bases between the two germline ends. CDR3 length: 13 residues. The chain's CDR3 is CATSEPSGSAYTF. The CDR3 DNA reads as TGTGCCACCAGTGAGCCGAGCGGGAGTGCCTACACCTTC.

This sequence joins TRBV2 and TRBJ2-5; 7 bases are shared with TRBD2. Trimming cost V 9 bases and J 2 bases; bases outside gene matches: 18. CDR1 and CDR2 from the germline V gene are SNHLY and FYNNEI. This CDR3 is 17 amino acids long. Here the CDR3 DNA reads TGTGCCAGTGGGGTCGGGGGGAACCAGGGCCTACAAGAGACCCAGTACTTC. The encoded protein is CASGVGGNQGLQETQYF.

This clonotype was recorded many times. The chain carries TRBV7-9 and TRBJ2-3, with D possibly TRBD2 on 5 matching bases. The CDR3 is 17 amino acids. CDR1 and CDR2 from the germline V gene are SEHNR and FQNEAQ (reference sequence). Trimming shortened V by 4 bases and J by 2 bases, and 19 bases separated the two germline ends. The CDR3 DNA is TGTGCCAGCAGCTCCTTACTTCTAGCCCGTCCCACAGATACGCAGTATTTT. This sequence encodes CASSSLLLARPTDTQYF.

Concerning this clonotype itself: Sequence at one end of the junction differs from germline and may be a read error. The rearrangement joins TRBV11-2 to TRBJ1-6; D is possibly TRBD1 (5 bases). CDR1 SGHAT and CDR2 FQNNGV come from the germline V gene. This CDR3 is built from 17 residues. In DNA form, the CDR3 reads TGTGCCAGCAGCTTAATGCATGGGGGACTTCTACATTCACCCCCCCACTTT. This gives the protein CASSLMHGGLLHSPPHF.

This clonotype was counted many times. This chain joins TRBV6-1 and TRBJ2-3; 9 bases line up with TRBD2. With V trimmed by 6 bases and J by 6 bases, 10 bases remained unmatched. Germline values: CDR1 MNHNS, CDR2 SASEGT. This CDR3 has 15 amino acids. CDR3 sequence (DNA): TGTGCCAGCAGCCACGGCCGGCGGGAGGGGGATACGCAGTATTTT. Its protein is CASSHGRREGDTQYF.

The CDR3 DNA reads as TGTGCCAGCAGCTTAGAACGCGGAAACACCATATATTTT. This sequence encodes CASSLERGNTIYF. The V call is TRBV7-2, the J call TRBJ1-3; D unresolved. Germline loops: CDR1 SGHTA, CDR2 FQGNSA. The V gene lost 1 base and the J gene lost 4 bases, with 5 bases spanning the gap. There are 13 residues in the CDR3.

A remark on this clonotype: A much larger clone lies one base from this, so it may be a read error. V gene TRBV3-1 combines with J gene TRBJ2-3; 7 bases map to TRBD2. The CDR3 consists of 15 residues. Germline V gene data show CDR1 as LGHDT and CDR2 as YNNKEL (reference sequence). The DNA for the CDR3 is TGTGCCCGCAGGCAGGTAGCGGGCAGCACAGATACGCAGTATTTT. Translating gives CARRQVAGSTDTQYF.

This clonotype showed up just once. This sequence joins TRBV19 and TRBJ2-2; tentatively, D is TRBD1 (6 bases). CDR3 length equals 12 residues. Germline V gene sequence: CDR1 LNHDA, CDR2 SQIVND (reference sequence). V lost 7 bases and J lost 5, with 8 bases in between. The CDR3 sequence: CASTGETGELFF. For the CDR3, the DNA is TGTGCCAGTACAGGGGAGACCGGGGAGCTGTTTTTT. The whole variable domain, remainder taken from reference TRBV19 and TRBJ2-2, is DGGITQSPKYLFRKEGQNVTLSCEQNLNHDAMYWYRQDPGQGLRLIYYSQIVNDFQKGDIAEGYSVSREKKESFPLTVTSAQKNPTAFYLCASTGETGELFFGEGSRLTVL.

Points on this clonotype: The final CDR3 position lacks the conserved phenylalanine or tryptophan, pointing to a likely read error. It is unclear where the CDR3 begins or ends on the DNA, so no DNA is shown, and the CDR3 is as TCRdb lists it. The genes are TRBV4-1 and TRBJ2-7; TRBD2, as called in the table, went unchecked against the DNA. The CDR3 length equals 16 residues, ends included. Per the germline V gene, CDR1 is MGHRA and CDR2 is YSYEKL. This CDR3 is CASSQLAGSASYEPYS.

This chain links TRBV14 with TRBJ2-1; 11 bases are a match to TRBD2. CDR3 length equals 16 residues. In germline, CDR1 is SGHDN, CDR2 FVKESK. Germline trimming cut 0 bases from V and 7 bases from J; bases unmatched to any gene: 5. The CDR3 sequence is CASSQDRASGRNEQFF. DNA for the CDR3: TGTGCCAGCAGCCAAGATCGGGCTAGCGGGAGGAATGAGCAGTTCTTC.

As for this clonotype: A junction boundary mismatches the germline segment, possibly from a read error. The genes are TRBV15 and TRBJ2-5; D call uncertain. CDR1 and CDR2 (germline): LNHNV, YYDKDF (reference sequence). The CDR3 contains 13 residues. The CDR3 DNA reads TGTGCCAGCAGCCCACTTAGGGCAGAGACCCAGTACTTC. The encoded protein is CASSPLRAETQYF.

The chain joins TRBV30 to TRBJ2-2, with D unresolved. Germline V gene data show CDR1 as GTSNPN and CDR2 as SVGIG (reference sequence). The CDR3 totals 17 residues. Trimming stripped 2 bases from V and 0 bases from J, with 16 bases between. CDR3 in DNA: TGTGCCTGGAGTTCCCTTCCGGTTGGGGCGAACACCGGGGAGCTGTTTTTT. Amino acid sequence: CAWSSLPVGANTGELFF.

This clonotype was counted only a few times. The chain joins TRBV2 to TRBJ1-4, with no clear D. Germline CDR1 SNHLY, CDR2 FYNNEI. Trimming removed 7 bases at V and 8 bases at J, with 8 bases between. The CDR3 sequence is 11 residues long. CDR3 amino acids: CASKAGEKLFF. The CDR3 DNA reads TGTGCCAGCAAGGCGGGAGAAAAACTGTTTTTT.

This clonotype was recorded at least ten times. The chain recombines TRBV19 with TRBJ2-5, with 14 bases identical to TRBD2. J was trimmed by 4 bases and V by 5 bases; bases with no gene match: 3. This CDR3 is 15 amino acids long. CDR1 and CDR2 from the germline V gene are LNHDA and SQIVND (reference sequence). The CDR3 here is CASSLGTSGGETQYF. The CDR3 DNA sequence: TGTGCCAGTAGTCTAGGGACTAGCGGGGGAGAGACCCAGTACTTC.

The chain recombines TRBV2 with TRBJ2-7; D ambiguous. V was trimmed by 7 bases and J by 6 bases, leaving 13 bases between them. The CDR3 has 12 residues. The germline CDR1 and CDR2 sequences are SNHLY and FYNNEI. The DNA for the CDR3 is TGTGCCAGCAACGTCCGTATGGGCGAGCAGTACGTC. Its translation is CASNVRMGEQYV.

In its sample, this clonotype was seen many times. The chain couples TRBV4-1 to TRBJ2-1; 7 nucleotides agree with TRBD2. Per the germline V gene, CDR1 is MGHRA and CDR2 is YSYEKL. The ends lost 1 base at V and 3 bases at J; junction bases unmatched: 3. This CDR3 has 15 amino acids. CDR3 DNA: TGCGCCAGCAGCCAAGTTGGCGGGAGCTACAATGAGCAGTTCTTC. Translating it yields CASSQVGGSYNEQFF.

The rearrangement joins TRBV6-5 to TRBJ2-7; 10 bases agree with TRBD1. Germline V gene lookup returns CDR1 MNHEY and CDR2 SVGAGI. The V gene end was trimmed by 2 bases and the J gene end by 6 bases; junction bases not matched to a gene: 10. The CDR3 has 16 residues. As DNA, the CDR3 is TGTGCCAGCAGTTACCAACCGGGACAGGGGCGAGGCGAGCAGTACTTC. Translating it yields CASSYQPGQGRGEQYF.

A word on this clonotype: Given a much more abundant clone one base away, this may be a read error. CDR3: CASSPSRFGQAAISGNTTYF. Written as DNA, the CDR3 is TGCGCCAGCAGCCCCTCGCGGTTTGGACAGGCAGCTATCTCTGGAAACACCACATATTTT. V usage is TRBV5-1 and J usage is TRBJ1-3, with 7 bases identical to TRBD1. Germline V gene sequence: CDR1 SGHRS, CDR2 YFSETQ. The CDR3 has 20 residues.

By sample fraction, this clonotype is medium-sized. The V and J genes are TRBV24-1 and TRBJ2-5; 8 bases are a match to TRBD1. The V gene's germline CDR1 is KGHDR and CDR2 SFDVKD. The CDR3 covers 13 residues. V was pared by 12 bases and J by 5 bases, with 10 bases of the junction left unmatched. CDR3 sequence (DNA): TGTGCCCCCCGAAAGGACAGGGAGGAGACCCAGTACTTC. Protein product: CAPRKDREETQYF.

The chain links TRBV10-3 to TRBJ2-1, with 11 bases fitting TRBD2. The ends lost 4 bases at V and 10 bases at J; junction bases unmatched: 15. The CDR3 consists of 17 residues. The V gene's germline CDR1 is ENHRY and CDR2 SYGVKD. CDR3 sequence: CAISAEIIAGGPGEQFF. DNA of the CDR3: TGTGCCATCAGTGCAGAAATAATAGCGGGAGGGCCCGGCGAGCAGTTCTTC.

The CDR3 region is CASSMGTGPYEQYF. CDR3 nucleotides: TGTGCCAGTAGTATGGGGACAGGCCCCTACGAGCAGTACTTC. The V call is TRBV19, the J call TRBJ2-7; 8 bases are a match to TRBD1. The germline V gene has CDR1 LNHDA and CDR2 SQIVND (reference sequence). Trimming at V came to 3 bases and at J to 2 bases, leaving 3 bases not matched to a gene. There are 14 residues in the CDR3.